This entry lists 20 T cell receptor beta chains sequenced from one sample in a study of T-cell memory formation after mild COVID-19. MiXCR, run by TCRdb on the 5' RACE reads, gives a single entry per CDR3 protein. The repertoire holds around 470,000 distinct CDR3 sequences, with around 19% as singletons. The material sequenced was PBMCs or a T cell subset sorted from them (not recorded which). Every receptor here comes from an adult woman who had mild COVID-19 (a few samples of this study predate the infection). Cell type and time point are not known.

This clonotype was counted between two and nine times. The chain has TRBV6-5 and TRBJ2-7; 7 bases map to TRBD1. Trimming removed 5 bases from V and 3 bases from J; junction bases left unmatched: 4. Germline-derived CDR1 and CDR2 are MNHEY and SVGAGI. The CDR3 has 13 amino acids. CDR3 coding DNA: TGTGCCAGCAGTGTTAGGGGGCTCTACGAGCAGTACTTC. Its translation: CASSVRGLYEQYF.

This clonotype showed up many times. The CDR3 loop reads CASSQDTRKRELFF. For the CDR3, the DNA is TGCGCCAGCAGCCAAGATACTAGGAAAAGGGAGCTGTTTTTT. The chain joins TRBV4-3 to TRBJ2-2; possibly TRBD2 for D (5 bases). Germline-derived CDR1 and CDR2 are LGHNA and YSLEER. The length of the CDR3 is 14 residues. V was shortened by 0 bases and J by 9 bases, with 11 bases between the two germline ends.

In this sample, this clonotype turned up a few times. The chain employs TRBV7-9 and TRBJ2-5; D not resolved. The CDR3 extends over 12 amino acids. Germline-derived CDR1 and CDR2 are SEHNR and FQNEAQ (reference sequence). V gave up 8 bases and J gave up 4 bases, with 11 bases separating them. This CDR3 is CASGLDVETQYF. The CDR3, as DNA: TGTGCCAGCGGGTTAGATGTAGAGACCCAGTACTTC.

The chain combines TRBV7-8 with TRBJ1-5; a weak D match, TRBD1 (6 bases). This CDR3 comprises 17 residues. V was clipped by 1 base and J by 0 bases, with 13 bases between them. From germline, CDR1 is SGHVS and CDR2 FQNEAQ. DNA for the CDR3: TGTGCCAGCAGCTTAGTCAGACAGGTCCATAGCAATCAGCCCCAGCATTTT. This translates into CASSLVRQVHSNQPQHF.

This clonotype came up a few times. This chain connects TRBV29-1 to TRBJ2-3; tentative D call: TRBD2 (6 bases). The CDR3 spans 14 residues. CDR1 SQVTM and CDR2 ANQGSEA come from the germline V gene. V lost 0 bases and J 0 bases, leaving 7 bases between the germline ends. DNA of the CDR3: TGCAGCGTTGAAGAAGGGACTAGCACAGATACGCAGTATTTT. Amino acid sequence: CSVEEGTSTDTQYF.

The CDR3 nucleotides read TGCGCCAGCAGCCTACTGGGACAGCCTGGAAACACCATATATTTT. Residues: CASSLLGQPGNTIYF. The gene calls are TRBV5-1 and TRBJ1-3, with TRBD1 identical over 7 bases. Germline V lookup: CDR1 SGHRS, CDR2 YFSETQ. CDR3 length: 15 amino acids. Germline trimming cut 4 bases from V and 2 bases from J; bases unmatched to any gene: 6.

This clonotype was detected a few times. The DNA of the CDR3 is TGCGCCAGCAGCCGCTTGGGCAGGGTGAATCATTCACCCCTCCACTTT. Translation gives CASSRLGRVNHSPLHF. The chain recombines TRBV5-1 with TRBJ1-6, with D possibly matching TRBD1 (5 bases). Germline V gene data show CDR1 as SGHRS and CDR2 as YFSETQ. The ends were cut back, 4 bases at V and 8 bases at J, with 19 bases in the middle. The CDR3 loop spans 16 amino acids. Looking up the rest from reference TRBV5-1 and TRBJ1-6 gives the full variable domain: KAGVTQTPRYLIKTRGQQVTLSCSPISGHRSVSWYQQTPGQGLQFLFEYFSETQRNKGNFPGRFSGRQFSNSRSEMNVSTLELGDSALYLCASSRLGRVNHSPLHFGNGTRLTVT.

The chain is built from TRBV7-2 and TRBJ2-4, with 10 bases fitting TRBD1. The trim removed 4 bases at V and 8 bases at J, leaving 2 bases unmatched. The CDR3 has 13 amino acids. Germline V CDR1 and CDR2: SGHTA, FQGNSA. CDR3 residues: CASSYGTGDIQYF. Here the CDR3 DNA reads TGTGCCAGCAGCTATGGGACAGGGGACATTCAGTACTTC.

Ten or more counts support this clonotype. The DNA for the CDR3 is TGCAGCGTTGAAAGCCGGAGCGGATCTTACGAGCAGTACTTC. Its protein product is CSVESRSGSYEQYF. V gene TRBV29-1 combines with J gene TRBJ2-7; a weak D match, TRBD2 (5 bases). The CDR3 has 14 residues. Germline V gives CDR1 SQVTM, CDR2 ANQGSEA. V lost 2 bases and J 4 bases, leaving 15 bases between the germline ends.

The table lists this clonotype with a few counts. V gene TRBV6-1 combines with J gene TRBJ1-2; D gene unclear. The germline V and J ends were trimmed by 6 bases and 8 bases, with 25 bases remaining between them. Germline assignment: CDR1 MNHNS and CDR2 SASEGT. This CDR3 has 16 residues. The CDR3 region has the DNA TGTGCCAGCAGCCGTGGGGTGACAACCGGAGGTTACGGCTACACCTTC. Translating gives CASSRGVTTGGYGYTF.

V usage is TRBV5-6 and J usage is TRBJ2-2; 7 nucleotides agree with TRBD2. CDR1 is SGHDT, CDR2 YYEEEE, per germline. The CDR3 loop spans 14 amino acids. J gave up 4 bases and V 6 bases, and 6 bases lay outside the gene matches. CDR3 amino acids: CASTRGGSTGELFF. In DNA, the CDR3 is TGTGCCAGCACCCGCGGGGGTTCCACCGGGGAGCTGTTTTTT. The entire variable domain, with the rest obtained from reference TRBV5-6 and TRBJ2-2, is as follows: DAGVTQSPTHLIKTRGQQVTLRCSPKSGHDTVSWYQQALGQGPQFIFQYYEEEERQRGNFPDRFSGHQFPNYSSELNVNALLLGDSALYLCASTRGGSTGELFFGEGSRLTVL.

This clonotype was detected many times. The gene calls are TRBV19 and TRBJ2-1, with 13 bases lining up with TRBD2. Germline lookup yields CDR1 LNHDA and CDR2 SQIVND (reference sequence). The CDR3 length is 15 residues. V lost 6 bases to trimming and J lost 12 bases; unmatched junction nucleotides: 11. The CDR3 coding sequence is TGTGCCAGTAGCCTCAGGACTAGCGGGGGTCGAGGGCAGTTCTTC. This translates into CASSLRTSGGRGQFF.

This chain connects TRBV30 to TRBJ2-7; the match to TRBD1 covers 7 bases. CDR1 is GTSNPN and CDR2 is SVGIG in the germline V gene (reference sequence). This CDR3 contains 13 residues. The ends lost 4 bases at V and 2 bases at J; junction bases unmatched: 5. CDR3 in amino acids: CAWNPTGTYEQYF. The CDR3 DNA reads as TGTGCCTGGAATCCGACAGGGACCTACGAGCAGTACTTC.

The chain has TRBV6-5 and TRBJ2-3; D uncertain. The CDR3 runs 14 residues. Germline V gene data show CDR1 as MNHEY and CDR2 as SVGAGI. Between the trimmed V and J ends, which lost 2 bases and 1 base, there was a span of 7 bases. CDR3: CASSYRTRTDTQYF. The CDR3 region has the DNA TGTGCCAGCAGTTACAGGACCCGCACAGATACGCAGTATTTT.

The rearrangement uses TRBV4-1 and TRBJ1-3; a weak D match, TRBD1 (5 bases). CDR1 and CDR2 from the germline V gene are MGHRA and YSYEKL. This CDR3 spans 14 amino acids. Trimming left V 9 bases short and J 0 bases short, with 12 bases between. CDR3 sequence reads: CASRGESSGNTIYF. The CDR3 nucleotides read TGCGCCAGTCGAGGGGAATCCTCTGGAAACACCATATATTTT.

This clonotype showed up just a few times. The chain is built from TRBV3-1 and TRBJ2-7; D unclear. Trimming left V 0 bases short and J 4 bases short, with 7 bases between. CDR1 and CDR2 from the germline V gene are LGHDT and YNNKEL (reference sequence). This CDR3 has 13 residues. The CDR3 spells CASSQDPGYEQYF. CDR3 coding DNA: TGTGCCAGCAGCCAAGATCCCGGGTACGAGCAGTACTTC.

This rearrangement joins TRBV6-1 to TRBJ2-7; 8 nucleotides line up with TRBD1. The CDR3 has 12 residues. The V gene's germline CDR1 is MNHNS and CDR2 SASEGT. After removal of 8 bases from V and 12 bases from J, the junction contained 12 bases not matched to a gene. In nucleotides, the CDR3 is TGTGCCAGCGGGGCCAGGGGGCTCCCTGCGTACTTC. Translated, it gives CASGARGLPAYF.

This clonotype was seen at least ten times. This chain joins TRBV10-2 and TRBJ2-1; D is uncertain. Germline V gene data show CDR1 as WSHSY and CDR2 as SAAADI. The CDR3 is 12 residues long. Deletions cut 2 bases from V and 5 bases from J, with 4 bases between. The CDR3 protein is CASSELNNEQFF. Written as DNA, the CDR3 is TGCGCCAGCAGTGAGCTCAACAATGAGCAGTTCTTC.

This clonotype was recorded once. The chain uses TRBV24-1 and TRBJ2-1, with TRBD2 identical over 11 bases. J was trimmed by 4 bases and V by 4 bases; bases with no gene match: 8. In germline, CDR1 is KGHDR, CDR2 SFDVKD. This CDR3 comprises 17 residues. The DNA for the CDR3 is TGTGCCACCAGTGACGCAGCCGGGACTAGCGGTTACAATGAGCAGTTCTTC. Its translation is CATSDAAGTSGYNEQFF.

CDR3 residues: CAWSSAYSNQPQHF. The CDR3 coding sequence is TGTGCCTGGAGTTCAGCGTATAGCAATCAGCCCCAGCATTTT. The chain couples TRBV30 to TRBJ1-5; no definite D call. The V gene lost 2 bases and the J gene lost 0 bases, with 8 bases spanning the gap. CDR1 and CDR2 (germline): GTSNPN, SVGIG (reference sequence). The CDR3 spans 14 residues.